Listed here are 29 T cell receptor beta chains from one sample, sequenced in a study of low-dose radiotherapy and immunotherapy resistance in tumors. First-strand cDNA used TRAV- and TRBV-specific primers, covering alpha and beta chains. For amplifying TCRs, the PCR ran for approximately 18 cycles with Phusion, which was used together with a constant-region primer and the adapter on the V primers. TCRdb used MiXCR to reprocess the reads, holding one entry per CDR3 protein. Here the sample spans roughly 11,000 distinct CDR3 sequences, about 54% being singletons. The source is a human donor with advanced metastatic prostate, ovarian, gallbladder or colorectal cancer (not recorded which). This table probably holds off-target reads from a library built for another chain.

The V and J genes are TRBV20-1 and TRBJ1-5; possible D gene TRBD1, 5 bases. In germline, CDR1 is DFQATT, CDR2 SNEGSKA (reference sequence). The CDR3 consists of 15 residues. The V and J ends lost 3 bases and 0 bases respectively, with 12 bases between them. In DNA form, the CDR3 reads TGCAGTGCTAGGGCCGGGACCGATAGCAATCAGCCCCAGCATTTT. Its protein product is CSARAGTDSNQPQHF.

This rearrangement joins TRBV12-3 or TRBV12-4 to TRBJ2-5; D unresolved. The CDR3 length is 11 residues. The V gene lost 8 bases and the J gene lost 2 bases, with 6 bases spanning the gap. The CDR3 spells CASAQQETQYF. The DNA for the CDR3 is TGTGCCAGCGCACAGCAAGAGACCCAGTACTTC.

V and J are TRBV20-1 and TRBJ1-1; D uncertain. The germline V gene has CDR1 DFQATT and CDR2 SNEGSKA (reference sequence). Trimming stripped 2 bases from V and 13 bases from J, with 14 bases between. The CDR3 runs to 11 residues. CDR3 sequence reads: CSARLSGKGFF. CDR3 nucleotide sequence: TGCAGTGCTAGATTATCGGGAAAAGGTTTCTTT.

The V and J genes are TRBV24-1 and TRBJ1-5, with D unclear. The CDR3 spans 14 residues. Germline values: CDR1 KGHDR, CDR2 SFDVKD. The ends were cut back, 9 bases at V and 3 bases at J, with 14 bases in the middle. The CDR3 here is CATSEGGNNQPQHF. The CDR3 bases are TGTGCCACCTCTGAGGGCGGCAACAATCAGCCCCAGCATTTT.

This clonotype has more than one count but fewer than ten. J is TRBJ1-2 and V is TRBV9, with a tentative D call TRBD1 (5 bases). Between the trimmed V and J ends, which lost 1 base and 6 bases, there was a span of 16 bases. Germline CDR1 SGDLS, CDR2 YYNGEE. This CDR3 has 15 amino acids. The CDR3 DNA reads TGTGCCAGCAGCGTATCTCCCCAGGGAGGAGATGGCTACACCTTC. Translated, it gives CASSVSPQGGDGYTF.

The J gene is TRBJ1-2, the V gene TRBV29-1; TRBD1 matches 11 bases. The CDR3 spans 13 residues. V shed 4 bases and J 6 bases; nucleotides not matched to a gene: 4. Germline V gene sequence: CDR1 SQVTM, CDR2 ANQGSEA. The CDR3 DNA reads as TGCAGCGTTGTATGGACAGGGGGCGATGGCTACACCTTC. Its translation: CSVVWTGGDGYTF.

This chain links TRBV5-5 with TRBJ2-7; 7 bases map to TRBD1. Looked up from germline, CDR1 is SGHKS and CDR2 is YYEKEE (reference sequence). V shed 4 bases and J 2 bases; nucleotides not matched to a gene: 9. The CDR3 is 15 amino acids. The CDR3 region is CASSLLTGPAYEQYF. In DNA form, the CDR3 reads TGTGCCAGCAGCCTCTTGACAGGGCCCGCCTACGAGCAGTACTTC.

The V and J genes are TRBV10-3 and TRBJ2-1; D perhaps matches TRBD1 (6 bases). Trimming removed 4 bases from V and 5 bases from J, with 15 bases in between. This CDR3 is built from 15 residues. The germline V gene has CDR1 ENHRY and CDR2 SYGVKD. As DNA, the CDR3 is TGTGCCATCAGTGCTAATTCCGACAGGAACAATGAGCAGTTCTTC. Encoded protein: CAISANSDRNNEQFF.

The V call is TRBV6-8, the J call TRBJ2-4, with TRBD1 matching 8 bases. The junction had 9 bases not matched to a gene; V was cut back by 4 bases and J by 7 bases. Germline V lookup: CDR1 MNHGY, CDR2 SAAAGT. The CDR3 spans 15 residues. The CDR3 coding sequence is TGTGCCAGCAGTTGGGACAGGCGGCCGTGGAACATTCAGTACTTC. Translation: CASSWDRRPWNIQYF.

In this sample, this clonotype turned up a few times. The CDR3 DNA is TGTGCCAGCAGTCGTCAGGGGGGAGACAATCAGCCCCAGCATTTT. Protein sequence: CASSRQGGDNQPQHF. The rearrangement links TRBV6-1 to TRBJ1-5; 7 bases agree with TRBD1. CDR1 MNHNS and CDR2 SASEGT come from the germline V gene. V trimming: 5 bases; J trimming: 3 bases; junction bases outside the gene matches: 7. There are 15 residues in the CDR3.

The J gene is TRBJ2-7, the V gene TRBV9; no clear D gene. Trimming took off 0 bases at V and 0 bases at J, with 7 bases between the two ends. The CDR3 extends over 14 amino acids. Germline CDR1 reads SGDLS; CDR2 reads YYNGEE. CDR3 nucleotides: TGTGCCAGCAGCGTAGGCTCCCTCTCCTACGAGCAGTACTTC. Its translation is CASSVGSLSYEQYF.

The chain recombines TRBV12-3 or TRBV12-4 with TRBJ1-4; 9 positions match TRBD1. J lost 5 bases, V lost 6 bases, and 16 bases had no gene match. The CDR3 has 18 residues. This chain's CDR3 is CASSPDRGGGLKNEKLFF. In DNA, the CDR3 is TGTGCCAGCAGCCCAGACAGGGGGGGAGGCCTTAAGAATGAAAAACTGTTTTTT.

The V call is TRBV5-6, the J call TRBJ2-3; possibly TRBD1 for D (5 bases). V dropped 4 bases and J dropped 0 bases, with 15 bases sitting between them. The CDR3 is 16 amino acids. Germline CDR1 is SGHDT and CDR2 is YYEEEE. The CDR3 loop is CASSPRAYSSTDTQYF. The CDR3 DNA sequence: TGTGCCAGCAGCCCCAGGGCATATTCGAGCACAGATACGCAGTATTTT.

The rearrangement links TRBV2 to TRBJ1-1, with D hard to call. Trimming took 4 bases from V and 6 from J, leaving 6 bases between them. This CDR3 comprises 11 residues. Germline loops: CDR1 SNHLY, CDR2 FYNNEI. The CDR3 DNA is TGTGCCAGCAGTGGCGGGCCTGAAGCTTTCTTT. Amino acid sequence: CASSGGPEAFF. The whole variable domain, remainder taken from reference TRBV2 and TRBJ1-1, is EPEVTQTPSHQVTQMGQEVILRCVPISNHLYFYWYRQILGQKVEFLVSFYNNEISEKSEIFDDQFSVERPDGSNFTLKIRSTKLEDSAMYFCASSGGPEAFFGQGTRLTVV.

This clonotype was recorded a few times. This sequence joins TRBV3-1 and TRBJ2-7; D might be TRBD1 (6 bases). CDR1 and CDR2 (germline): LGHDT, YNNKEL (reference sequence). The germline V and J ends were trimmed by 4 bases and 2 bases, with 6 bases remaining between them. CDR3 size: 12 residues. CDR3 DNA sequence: TGTGCCAGCAGCCGGACAGCCTACGAGCAGTACTTC. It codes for CASSRTAYEQYF.

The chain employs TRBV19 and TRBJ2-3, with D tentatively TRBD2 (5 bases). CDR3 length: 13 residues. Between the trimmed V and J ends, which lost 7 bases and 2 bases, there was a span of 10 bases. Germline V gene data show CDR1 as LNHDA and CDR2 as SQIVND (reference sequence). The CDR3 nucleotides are TGTGCCAGTACCGCCGGGAACACAGATACGCAGTATTTT. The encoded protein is CASTAGNTDTQYF.

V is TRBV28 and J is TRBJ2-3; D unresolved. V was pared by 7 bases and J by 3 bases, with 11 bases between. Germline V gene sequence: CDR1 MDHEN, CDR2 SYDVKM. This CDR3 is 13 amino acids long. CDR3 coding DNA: TGTGCCAGCACCGCCCCTTTGACAGATACGCAGTATTTT. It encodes CASTAPLTDTQYF.

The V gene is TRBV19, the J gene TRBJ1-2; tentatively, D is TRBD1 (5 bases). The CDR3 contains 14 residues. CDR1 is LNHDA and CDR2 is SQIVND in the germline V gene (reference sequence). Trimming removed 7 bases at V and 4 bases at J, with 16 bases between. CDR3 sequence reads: CASTQSGGSYGYTF. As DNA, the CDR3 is TGTGCCAGTACCCAATCGGGGGGGTCCTATGGCTACACCTTC.

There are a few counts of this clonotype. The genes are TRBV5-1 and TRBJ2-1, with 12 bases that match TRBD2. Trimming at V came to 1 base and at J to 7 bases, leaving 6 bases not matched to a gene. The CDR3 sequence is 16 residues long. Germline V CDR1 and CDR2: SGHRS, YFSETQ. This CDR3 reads CASSLLAGGPSNEQFF. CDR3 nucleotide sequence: TGCGCCAGCAGCTTGCTAGCGGGGGGGCCTTCGAATGAGCAGTTCTTC.

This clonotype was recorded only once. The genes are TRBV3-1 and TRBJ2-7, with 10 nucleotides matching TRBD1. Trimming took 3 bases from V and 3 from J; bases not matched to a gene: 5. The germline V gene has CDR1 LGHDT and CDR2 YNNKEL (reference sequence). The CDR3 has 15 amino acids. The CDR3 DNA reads TGTGCCAGCAGCCAGGGACAGGGGTTATACTACGAGCAGTACTTC. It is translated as CASSQGQGLYYEQYF.

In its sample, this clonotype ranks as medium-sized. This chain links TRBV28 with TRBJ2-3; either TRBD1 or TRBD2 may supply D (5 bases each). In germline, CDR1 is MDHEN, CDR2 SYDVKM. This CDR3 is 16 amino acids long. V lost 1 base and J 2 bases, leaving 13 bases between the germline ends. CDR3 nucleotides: TGTGCCAGCAGTTTATCCCGCGCCGGGACCACAGATACGCAGTATTTT. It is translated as CASSLSRAGTTDTQYF. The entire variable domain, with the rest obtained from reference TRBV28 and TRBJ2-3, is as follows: DVKVTQSSRYLVKRTGEKVFLECVQDMDHENMFWYRQDPGLGLRLIYFSYDVKMKEKGDIPEGYSVSREKKERFSLILESASTNQTSMYLCASSLSRAGTTDTQYFGPGTRLTVL.

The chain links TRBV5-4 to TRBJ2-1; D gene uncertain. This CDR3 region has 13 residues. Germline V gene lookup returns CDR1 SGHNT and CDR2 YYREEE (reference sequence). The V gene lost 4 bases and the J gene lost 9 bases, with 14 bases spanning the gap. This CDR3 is CASSGFLGSEQFF. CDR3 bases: TGTGCCAGCAGCGGATTCTTGGGAAGTGAGCAGTTCTTC.

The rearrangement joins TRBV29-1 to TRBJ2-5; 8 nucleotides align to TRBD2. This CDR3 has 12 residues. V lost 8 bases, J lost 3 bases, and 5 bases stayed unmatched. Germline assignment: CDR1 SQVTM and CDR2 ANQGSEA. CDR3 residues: CSLTSGEETQYF. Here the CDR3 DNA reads TGCAGCCTAACTAGCGGCGAAGAGACCCAGTACTTC.

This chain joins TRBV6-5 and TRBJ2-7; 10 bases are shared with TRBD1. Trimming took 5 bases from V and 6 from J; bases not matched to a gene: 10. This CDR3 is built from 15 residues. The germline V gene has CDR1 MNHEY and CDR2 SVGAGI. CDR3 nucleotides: TGTGCCAGCAGTCCGCCGGGACAGGGGTTCGTCGAGCAGTACTTC. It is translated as CASSPPGQGFVEQYF.

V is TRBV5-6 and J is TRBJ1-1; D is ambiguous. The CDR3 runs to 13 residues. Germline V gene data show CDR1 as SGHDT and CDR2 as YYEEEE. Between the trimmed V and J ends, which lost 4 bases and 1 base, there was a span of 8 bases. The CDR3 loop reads CASSKPPNTEAFF. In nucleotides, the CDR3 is TGTGCCAGCAGCAAACCCCCGAACACTGAAGCTTTCTTT.

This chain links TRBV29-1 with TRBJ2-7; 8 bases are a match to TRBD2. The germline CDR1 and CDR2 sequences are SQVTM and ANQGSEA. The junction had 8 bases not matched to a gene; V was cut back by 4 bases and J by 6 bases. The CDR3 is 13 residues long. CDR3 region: CSVGSGRRGEQYF. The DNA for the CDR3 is TGCAGCGTTGGAAGCGGGAGACGGGGCGAGCAGTACTTC.

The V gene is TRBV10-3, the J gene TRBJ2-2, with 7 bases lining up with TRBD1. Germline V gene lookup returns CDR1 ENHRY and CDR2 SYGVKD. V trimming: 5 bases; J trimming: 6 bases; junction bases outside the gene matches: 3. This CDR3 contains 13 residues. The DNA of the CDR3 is TGTGCCATCAGTTTGGACAGGTCCGGGGAGCTGTTTTTT. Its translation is CAISLDRSGELFF.

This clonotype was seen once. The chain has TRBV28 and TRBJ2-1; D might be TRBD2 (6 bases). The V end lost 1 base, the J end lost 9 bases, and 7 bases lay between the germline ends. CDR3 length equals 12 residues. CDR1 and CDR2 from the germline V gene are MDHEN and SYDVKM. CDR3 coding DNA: TGTGCCAGCAGTTTATTGCGGGGTGAGCAGTTCTTC. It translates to CASSLLRGEQFF.

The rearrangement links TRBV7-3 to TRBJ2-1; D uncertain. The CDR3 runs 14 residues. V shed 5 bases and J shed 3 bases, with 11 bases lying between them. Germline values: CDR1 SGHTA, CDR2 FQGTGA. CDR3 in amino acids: CASSPTLDYNEQFF. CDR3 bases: TGTGCCAGCAGCCCTACATTAGACTACAATGAGCAGTTCTTC.